The present TCR beta chain was sequenced within a study of stem cell transplantation in POMP-related autoinflammatory disease. Overall study context: CD8+ T cells were low and CD4+ cells naive-skewed before transplant. General study findings and limits: Fewer unique TRB V-J gene pairings were identified in patients with PRAID. A trend toward lower repertoire diversity and greater clonality appeared in every analyzed T-cell subset of PRAID patients.

Assay: immunoSEQ multiplex PCR; the TCRdb copy retains only in-frame clones and omits some. The table includes about 32,000 clones, around nine tenths detected once. PRAID combined immunodeficiency and autoinflammation. Remarks on this clone: Its specificity is not known.

With 2 bases removed from V and 7 bases from J, the gap between germline ends came to 11 bases. There are 13 residues in the CDR3. This chain joins TRBV6-7 and TRBJ1-1; no clear D. TRBV6-7 is an open reading frame whose function is uncertain. The clonotype was recovered from a human donor with POMP-related autoinflammation and immune dysregulation (PRAID). The specimen comprised CD4+ T cells from PBMCs, sampled before stem cell transplantation. This CDR3 reads CASSYPGLFEAFF. For the CDR3, the DNA is TGTGCCAGCAGTTACCCCGGACTCTTTGAAGCTTTCTTT.